This entry concerns a single TCR beta chain. The sample originates from a study of glioma-infiltrating T cells after dendritic cell vaccination. Time point in this sample: after dendritic cell vaccination, including at tumor progression/relapse. The data were produced by immunoSEQ multiplex PCR, yet TCRdb's version contains in-frame clones alone and is incomplete. The table lists approximately 60,000 clones, approximately 86% of them singletons, with more than 9% in the top ten. Germline V gene data show CDR1 as SGHRS and CDR2 as YFSETQ. The length of the CDR3 is 14 residues. V was clipped by 1 base and J by 3 bases; unmatched bases: 3.

This receptor was obtained from a human donor with glioblastoma. The chain combines TRBV5-1 with TRBJ2-5; 7 bases fit TRBD2. Sequenced material: blood, taken after dendritic cell vaccination. Here the CDR3 DNA reads TGCGCCAGCAGCTTGCGGGACTATAAAGAGACCCAGTACTTC. It translates to CASSLRDYKETQYF.